These 3 T cell receptor beta chains originate from one sample sequenced in a study of blood T cell repertoires in COVID-19. Profiled with immunoSEQ multiplex PCR; TCRdb holds only in-frame clones, not every one. This sample has fewer than 300,000 clones, with roughly 80% found just once. Sequencing input: peripheral blood. The source is a woman aged 70 to 79 with active or convalescent COVID-19.

The rearrangement uses TRBV27 and TRBJ2-1; 10 bases match TRBD1. Trimming at V came to 5 bases and at J to 7 bases, leaving 8 bases not matched to a gene. Germline CDR1 and CDR2: MNHEY and SMNVEV (reference sequence). The CDR3 is 15 residues long. The chain's CDR3 is CASSVTGGNVNEQFF. The CDR3 DNA follows: TGTGCCAGCAGTGTGACAGGGGGCAATGTAAATGAGCAGTTCTTC.

The chain links TRBV12-5 to TRBJ1-5, with D possibly TRBD1 on 5 matching bases. This CDR3 is built from 13 residues. Trimming shortened V by 3 bases and J by 7 bases, and 10 bases separated the two germline ends. The germline gives CDR1 LGHNT, CDR2 FRNRAP. CDR3 sequence (DNA): TGTGCTAGTGGTTTAGGGGAAGGGCAGCCCCAGCATTTT. It specifies CASGLGEGQPQHF.

This clone was recorded only once. The rearrangement links TRBV24-1 to TRBJ1-3, with unresolved D. Between the trimmed V and J ends, which lost 4 bases and 2 bases, there was a span of 8 bases. The CDR3 spans 14 residues. Germline loops: CDR1 KGHDR, CDR2 SFDVKD. The CDR3 loop is CATSDPRAGNTIYF. CDR3 bases: TGTGCCACCAGTGACCCCCGGGCTGGAAACACCATATATTTT.